This record looks at one T cell receptor beta chain sequence and its context. The CDR3 loop spans 17 amino acids. Germline trimming cut 1 base from V and 0 bases from J; bases unmatched to any gene: 5. Germline V gene sequence: CDR1 SGHTA, CDR2 FQGNSA. This specimen belongs to a study of blood T cell repertoires in COVID-19. About the study: Sites across the United States, Italy and Spain contributed samples from acute and convalescent COVID-19. PBMCs, B-cell-depleted T cells, or T cells provided the cDNA or gDNA that made up the material.

Per the original data handling: It was from reference gene primer amplification that nucleated cell counts were estimated. Here immunoSEQ multiplex PCR was the method, and the copy in TCRdb shows in-frame clones only, minus some. The V and J calls and clone size are taken from that table; D and trimming were inferred from the DNA. Of 130,000 to 150,000 clones in the sample, around 90% were seen once. The sample consisted of peripheral blood. This rearrangement joins TRBV7-2 to TRBJ2-1; TRBD1 matches at 8 bases. This sequence originates from a woman aged 45-65 years with acute or convalescent COVID-19. The CDR3 DNA follows: TGTGCCAGCAGCTTAGTAGCCGGGACAGGCTCCTACAATGAGCAGTTCTTC. It specifies CASSLVAGTGSYNEQFF.